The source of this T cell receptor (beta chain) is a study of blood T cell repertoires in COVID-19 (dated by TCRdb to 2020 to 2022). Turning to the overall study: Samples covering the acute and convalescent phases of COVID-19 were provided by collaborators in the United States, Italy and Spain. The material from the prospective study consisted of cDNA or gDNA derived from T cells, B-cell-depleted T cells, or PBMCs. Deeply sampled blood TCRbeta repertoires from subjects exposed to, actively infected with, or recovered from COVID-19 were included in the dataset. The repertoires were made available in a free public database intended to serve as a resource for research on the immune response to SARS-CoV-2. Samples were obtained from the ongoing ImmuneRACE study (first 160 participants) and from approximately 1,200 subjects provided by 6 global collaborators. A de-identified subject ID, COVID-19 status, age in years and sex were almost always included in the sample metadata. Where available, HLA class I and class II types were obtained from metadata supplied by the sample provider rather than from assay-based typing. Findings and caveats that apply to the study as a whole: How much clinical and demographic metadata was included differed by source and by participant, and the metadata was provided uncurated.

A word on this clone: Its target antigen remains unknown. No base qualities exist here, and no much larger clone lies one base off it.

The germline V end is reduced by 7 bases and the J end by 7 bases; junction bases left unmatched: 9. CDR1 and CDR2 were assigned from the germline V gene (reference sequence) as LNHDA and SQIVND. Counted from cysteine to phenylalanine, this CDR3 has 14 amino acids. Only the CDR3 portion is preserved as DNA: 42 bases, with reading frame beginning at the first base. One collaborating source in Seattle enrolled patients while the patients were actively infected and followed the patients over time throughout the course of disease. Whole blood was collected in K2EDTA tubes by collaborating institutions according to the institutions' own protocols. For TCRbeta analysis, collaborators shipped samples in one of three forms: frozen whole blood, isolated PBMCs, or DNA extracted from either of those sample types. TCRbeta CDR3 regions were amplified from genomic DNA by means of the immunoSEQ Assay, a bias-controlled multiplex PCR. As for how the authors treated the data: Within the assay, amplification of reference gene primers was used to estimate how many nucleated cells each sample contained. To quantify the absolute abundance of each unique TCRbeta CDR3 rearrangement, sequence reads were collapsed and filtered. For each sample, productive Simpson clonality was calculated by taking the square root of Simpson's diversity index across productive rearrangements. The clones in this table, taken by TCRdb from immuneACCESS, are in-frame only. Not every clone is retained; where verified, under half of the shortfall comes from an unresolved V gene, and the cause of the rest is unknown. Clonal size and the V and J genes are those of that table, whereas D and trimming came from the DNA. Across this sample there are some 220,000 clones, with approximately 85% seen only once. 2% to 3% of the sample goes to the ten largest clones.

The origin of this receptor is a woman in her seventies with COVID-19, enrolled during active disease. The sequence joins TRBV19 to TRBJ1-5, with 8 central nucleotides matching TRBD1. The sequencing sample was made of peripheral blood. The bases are TGTGCCAGTAAGGCAGGGGGCCGGGAACAGCCCCAGCATTTT. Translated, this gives CASKAGGREQPQHF. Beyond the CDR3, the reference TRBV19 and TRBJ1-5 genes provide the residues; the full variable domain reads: DGGITQSPKYLFRKEGQNVTLSCEQNLNHDAMYWYRQDPGQGLRLIYYSQIVNDFQKGDIAEGYSVSREKKESFPLTVTSAQKNPTAFYLCASKAGGREQPQHFGDGTRLSIL.